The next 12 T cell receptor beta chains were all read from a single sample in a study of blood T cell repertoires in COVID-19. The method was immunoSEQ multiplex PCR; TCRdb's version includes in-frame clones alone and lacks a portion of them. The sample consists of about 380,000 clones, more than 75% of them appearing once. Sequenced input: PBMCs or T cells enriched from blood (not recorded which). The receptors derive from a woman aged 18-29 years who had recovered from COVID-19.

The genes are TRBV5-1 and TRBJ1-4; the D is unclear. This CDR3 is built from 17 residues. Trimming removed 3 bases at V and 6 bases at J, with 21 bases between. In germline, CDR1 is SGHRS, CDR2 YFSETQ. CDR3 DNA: TGCGCCAGCAGCTCCCCTCTTTCTGACGGAGGTGATGAAAAACTGTTTTTT. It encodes CASSSPLSDGGDEKLFF.

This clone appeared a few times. CDR3 DNA sequence: TGTGCCAGCAGTACAGCAGGGAAGTTAGGGACAGATACGCAGTATTTT. It encodes CASSTAGKLGTDTQYF. This chain links TRBV2 with TRBJ2-3; perhaps TRBD1 as D (5 bases). CDR1 SNHLY and CDR2 FYNNEI come from the germline V gene. V was shortened by 5 bases and J by 3 bases, with 18 bases between the two germline ends. This CDR3 spans 16 amino acids.

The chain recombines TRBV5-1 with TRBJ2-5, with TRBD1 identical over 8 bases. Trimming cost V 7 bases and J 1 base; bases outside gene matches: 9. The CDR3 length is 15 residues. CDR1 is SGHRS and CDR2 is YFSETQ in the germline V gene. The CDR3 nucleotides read TGCGCCAGCTCTGGACAGGGCGTTATCCAAGAGACCCAGTACTTC. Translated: CASSGQGVIQETQYF.

The CDR3 spells CASSQKTPGDTGELFF. CDR3 coding DNA: TGCGCCAGCAGCCAAAAAACCCCGGGGGACACCGGGGAGCTGTTTTTT. The chain carries TRBV4-3 and TRBJ2-2; tentatively, D is TRBD2 (6 bases). Germline CDR1 reads LGHNA; CDR2 reads YSLEER. This CDR3 contains 16 residues. Trimming took off 2 bases at V and 3 bases at J, with 13 bases between the two ends.

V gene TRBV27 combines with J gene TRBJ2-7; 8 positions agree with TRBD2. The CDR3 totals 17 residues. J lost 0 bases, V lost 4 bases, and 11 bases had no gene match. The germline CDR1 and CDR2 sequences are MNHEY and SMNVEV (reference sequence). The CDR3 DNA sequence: TGTGCCAGCAGTTGGCGGCGGGGGGACCATAGCTCCTACGAGCAGTACTTC. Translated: CASSWRRGDHSSYEQYF.

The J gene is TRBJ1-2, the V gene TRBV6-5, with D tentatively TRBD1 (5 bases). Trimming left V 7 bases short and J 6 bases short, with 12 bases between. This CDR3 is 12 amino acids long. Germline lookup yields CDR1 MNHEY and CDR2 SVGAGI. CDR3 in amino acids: CASIGGGNGYTF. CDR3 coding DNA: TGTGCCAGCATTGGGGGAGGAAATGGCTACACCTTC.

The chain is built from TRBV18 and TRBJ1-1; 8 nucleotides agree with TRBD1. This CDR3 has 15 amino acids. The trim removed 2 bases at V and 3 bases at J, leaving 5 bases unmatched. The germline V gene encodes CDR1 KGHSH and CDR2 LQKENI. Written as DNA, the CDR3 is TGTGCCAGCTCACCAAGACAGGGGAAGGACACTGAAGCTTTCTTT. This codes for CASSPRQGKDTEAFF.

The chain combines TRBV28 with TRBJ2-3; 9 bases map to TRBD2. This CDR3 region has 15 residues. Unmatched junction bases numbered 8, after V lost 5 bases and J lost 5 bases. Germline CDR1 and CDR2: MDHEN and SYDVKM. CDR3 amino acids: CASSRGGAAKDTQYF. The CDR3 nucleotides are TGTGCCAGCAGTCGCGGGGGGGCCGCGAAAGATACGCAGTATTTT.

This CDR3 is CASSRGGSGNTIYF. CDR3 nucleotide sequence: TGTGCCAGCAGCCGGGGGGGTAGTGGAAACACCATATATTTT. The rearrangement joins TRBV7-2 to TRBJ1-3; possibly TRBD1 for D (5 bases). Trimming left V 5 bases short and J 3 bases short, with 11 bases between. Germline V gene lookup returns CDR1 SGHTA and CDR2 FQGNSA. There are 14 residues in the CDR3.

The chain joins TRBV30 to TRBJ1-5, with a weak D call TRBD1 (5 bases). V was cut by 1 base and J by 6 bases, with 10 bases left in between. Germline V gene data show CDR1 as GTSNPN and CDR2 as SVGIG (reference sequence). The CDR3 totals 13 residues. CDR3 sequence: CAWSASQGQPQHF. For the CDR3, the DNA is TGTGCCTGGAGTGCTAGTCAGGGTCAGCCCCAGCATTTT. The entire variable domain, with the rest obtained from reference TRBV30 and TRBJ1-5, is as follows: SQTIHQWPATLVQPVGSPLSLECTVEGTSNPNLYWYRQAAGRGLQLLFYSVGIGQISSEVPQNLSASRPQDRQFILSSKKLLLSDSGFYLCAWSASQGQPQHFGDGTRLSIL.

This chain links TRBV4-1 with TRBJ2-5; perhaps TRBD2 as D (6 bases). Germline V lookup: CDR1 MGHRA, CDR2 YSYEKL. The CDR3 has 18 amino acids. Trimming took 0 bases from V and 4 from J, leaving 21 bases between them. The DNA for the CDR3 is TGCGCCAGCAGCCAAGAGGTGGTAGCTCGGAGGGCGAGAGAGACCCAGTACTTC. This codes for CASSQEVVARRARETQYF.

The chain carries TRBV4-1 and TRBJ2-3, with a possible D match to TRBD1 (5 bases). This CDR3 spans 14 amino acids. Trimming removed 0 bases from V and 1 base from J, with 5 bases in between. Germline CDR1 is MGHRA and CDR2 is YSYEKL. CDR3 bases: TGCGCCAGCAGCCAAGAAGGGGGCACAGATACGCAGTATTTT. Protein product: CASSQEGGTDTQYF.